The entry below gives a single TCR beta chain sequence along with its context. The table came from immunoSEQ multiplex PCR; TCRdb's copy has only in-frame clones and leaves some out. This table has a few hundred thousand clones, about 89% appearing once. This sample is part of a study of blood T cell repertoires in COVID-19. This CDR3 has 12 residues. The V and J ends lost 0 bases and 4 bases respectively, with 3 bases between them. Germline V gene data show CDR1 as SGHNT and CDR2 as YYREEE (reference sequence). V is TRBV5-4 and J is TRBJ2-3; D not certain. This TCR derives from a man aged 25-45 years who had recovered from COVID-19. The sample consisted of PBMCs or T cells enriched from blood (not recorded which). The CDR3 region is CASSLASDTQYF. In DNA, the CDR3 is TGTGCCAGCAGCTTGGCATCAGATACGCAGTATTTT.